This TCR beta chain derives from a study of cytomegalovirus exposure and HLA in healthy donors. Regarding the study as a whole: Exclusion as indistinguishable affected some V segments, including TRBV6-2 and TRBV6-3.

There are 16 residues in the CDR3. V was cut by 0 bases and J by 7 bases, with 18 bases left in between. The germline CDR1 and CDR2 sequences are MNHEY and SVGAGI. It was with 60 Vbeta and 13 Jbeta primers that the PCR ran. TCRdb keeps only in-frame clones here, not all; method: immunoSEQ multiplex PCR. The repertoire has 90,000 to 120,000 clones, over 75% of them found once; the top ten carry 4.2%. Concerning this clone: Its specificity is not known.

The source is a male donor in good health and CMV-seronegative. The genes are TRBV6-5 and TRBJ1-2, with a weak D call TRBD1 (6 bases). Sequencing was performed on PBMCs. The CDR3 nucleotides read TGTGCCAGCAGTTACTCGAATTTGTGGGGGCGCAGTGGCTACACCTTC. This codes for CASSYSNLWGRSGYTF.